This TCR beta chain was recorded in a study of blood T cell repertoires in COVID-19. The table came from immunoSEQ multiplex PCR; TCRdb's copy has only in-frame clones and leaves some out. In the table there are tens of thousands of clones, about 89% of which are singletons. The source material was peripheral blood. The source of this sequence is a man aged 55 to 69 with COVID-19, enrolled during active disease.

In DNA, the CDR3 is TGTGCCAGCAGTTCAATCAGGGGACCCTACGAGCAGTACTTC. Protein sequence: CASSSIRGPYEQYF. The gene calls are TRBV28 and TRBJ2-7; possible D gene TRBD1, 6 bases. CDR1 and CDR2 from the germline V gene are MDHEN and SYDVKM. Between the trimmed V and J ends, which lost 4 bases and 2 bases, there was a span of 12 bases. The CDR3 contains 14 residues.